The next 28 T cell receptor beta chains were all read from a single sample in a study of human T cells and chemical hapten exposure. The time point is: patch test 1, 2 weeks after DPC sensitization. Treatment noted: therapeutic diphenylcyclopropenone sensitization with weekly scalp DPC. TCRdb re-called the RACE reads with MiXCR, one entry per CDR3 protein. Of 79,000 or so distinct CDR3 sequences listed, 32% are singletons. The specimen was whole blood, collected in connection with sensitization to the hapten diphenylcyclopropenone (DPC). The receptors here all came from a middle-aged man with alopecia areata. Some clones in this sample may be carry-over from other donors' samples.

CDR3 loop: CASSLNRGYEQYF. In nucleotides, the CDR3 is TGTGCCAGCAGCTTAAACAGGGGGTACGAGCAGTACTTC. The J gene is TRBJ2-7, the V gene TRBV7-2; TRBD1 agrees at 8 bases. Trimming cost V 2 bases and J 4 bases; bases outside gene matches: 1. Germline CDR1 reads SGHTA; CDR2 reads FQGNSA. The CDR3 covers 13 residues. Complete variable domain (other parts from reference TRBV7-2 and TRBJ2-7): GAGVSQSPSNKVTEKGKDVELRCDPISGHTALYWYRQSLGQGLEFLIYFQGNSAPDKSGLPSDRFSAERTGGSVSTLTIQRTQQEDSAVYLCASSLNRGYEQYFGPGTRLTVT.

The V gene is TRBV28, the J gene TRBJ2-7, with TRBD1 matching over 7 bases. V dropped 5 bases and J dropped 0; count of bases not matched to a gene: 7. From germline, CDR1 is MDHEN and CDR2 SYDVKM. The CDR3 totals 15 residues. The CDR3 bases are TGTGCCAGCAGTAGGGGGACAGATTCCTCCTACGAGCAGTACTTC. Its translation is CASSRGTDSSYEQYF.

The V gene is TRBV28, the J gene TRBJ2-3; D might be TRBD1 (7 bases). From germline, CDR1 is MDHEN and CDR2 SYDVKM. V dropped 5 bases and J dropped 9 bases, with 12 bases sitting between them. The CDR3 loop spans 12 amino acids. The CDR3 loop reads CASSRQGGTQYF. The CDR3 DNA is TGTGCCAGCAGTAGACAGGGAGGCACGCAGTATTTT. Together with reference TRBV28 and TRBJ2-3, the CDR3 gives the full variable domain: DVKVTQSSRYLVKRTGEKVFLECVQDMDHENMFWYRQDPGLGLRLIYFSYDVKMKEKGDIPEGYSVSREKKERFSLILESASTNQTSMYLCASSRQGGTQYFGPGTRLTVL.

The chain links TRBV7-2 to TRBJ1-6; no firm D call. The CDR3 is 16 residues long. Germline assignment: CDR1 SGHTA and CDR2 FQGNSA. The germline V and J ends were trimmed by 4 bases and 3 bases, with 13 bases remaining between them. CDR3 bases: TGTGCCAGCAGCTCTTTCGCTAGTGGCTATAATTCACCCCTCCACTTT. It specifies CASSSFASGYNSPLHF. Variable domain in full (rest from reference TRBV7-2 and TRBJ1-6): GAGVSQSPSNKVTEKGKDVELRCDPISGHTALYWYRQSLGQGLEFLIYFQGNSAPDKSGLPSDRFSAERTGGSVSTLTIQRTQQEDSAVYLCASSSFASGYNSPLHFGNGTRLTVT.

The chain links TRBV7-9 to TRBJ2-7, with 11 bases identical to TRBD2. Germline V gene sequence: CDR1 SEHNR, CDR2 FQNEAQ (reference sequence). This CDR3 region has 16 residues. After removal of 5 bases from V and 7 bases from J, the junction contained 13 bases not matched to a gene. This chain's CDR3 is CASSPGLAVPTREQYF. The CDR3 DNA sequence: TGTGCCAGCAGCCCGGGACTAGCGGTACCTACGAGAGAGCAGTACTTC.

The chain recombines TRBV5-1 with TRBJ2-7, with 10 bases lining up with TRBD2. With 5 bases clipped from V and 1 base from J, the junction kept 15 bases outside the gene matches. Germline V lookup: CDR1 SGHRS, CDR2 YFSETQ. The CDR3 contains 18 residues. CDR3 loop: CASRRRVVAGGTSYEQYF. The CDR3 coding sequence is TGCGCCAGCAGACGAAGAGTGGTAGCGGGAGGCACGTCCTACGAGCAGTACTTC.

This clonotype was recorded a few times. The rearrangement joins TRBV7-9 to TRBJ1-5, with D uncertain. Germline CDR1 reads SEHNR; CDR2 reads FQNEAQ (reference sequence). The CDR3 loop spans 12 amino acids. Trimming pared 3 bases from V and 5 bases from J, leaving 5 bases between. CDR3 loop: CASSFGDQPQHF. CDR3 nucleotides: TGTGCCAGCAGCTTTGGGGATCAGCCCCAGCATTTT.

The V gene is TRBV20-1, the J gene TRBJ2-7, with D possibly being TRBD1 or TRBD2 (6 bases each). Trimming pared 3 bases from V and 4 bases from J, leaving 13 bases between. Looked up from germline, CDR1 is DFQATT and CDR2 is SNEGSKA (reference sequence). CDR3 length: 13 amino acids. As DNA, the CDR3 is TGCAGTGCTAGGGGGGCGGGATGGTACGAGCAGTACTTC. It codes for CSARGAGWYEQYF.

This clonotype was observed a few times. The rearrangement links TRBV6-1 to TRBJ1-6; 8 nucleotides line up with TRBD1. This CDR3 region has 19 residues. J lost 9 bases, V lost 7 bases, and 23 bases had no gene match. Germline CDR1 and CDR2: MNHNS and SASEGT. The chain's CDR3 is CASIDVLQGAAQWGSPLHF. The CDR3 coding sequence is TGTGCCAGCATTGATGTCCTTCAGGGGGCCGCTCAATGGGGTTCACCCCTCCACTTT.

The chain is built from TRBV5-1 and TRBJ2-7, with 8 positions matching TRBD2. The V segment lost 4 bases and the J segment 2 bases; nucleotides outside the gene matches: 8. From germline, CDR1 is SGHRS and CDR2 YFSETQ. The CDR3 is made up of 15 amino acids. The CDR3 reads CASSLTGTRAYEQYF. The CDR3 nucleotides are TGCGCCAGCAGCCTCACCGGGACTAGGGCCTACGAGCAGTACTTC. The variable domain in full, with the rest retrieved from reference TRBV5-1 and TRBJ2-7, is KAGVTQTPRYLIKTRGQQVTLSCSPISGHRSVSWYQQTPGQGLQFLFEYFSETQRNKGNFPGRFSGRQFSNSRSEMNVSTLELGDSALYLCASSLTGTRAYEQYFGPGTRLTVT.

In this sample, this clonotype turned up once. The CDR3 DNA is TGTGCCAGCTCACCTGGGGTTGCAGATACGCAGTATTTT. Translating it yields CASSPGVADTQYF. The gene calls are TRBV18 and TRBJ2-3; no clear D. The CDR3 is made up of 13 amino acids. V lost 3 bases and J 4 bases, leaving 8 bases between the germline ends. Germline V CDR1 and CDR2: KGHSH, LQKENI.

This clonotype was observed a handful of times. The rearrangement uses TRBV2 and TRBJ2-3; D is unclear. Trimming took off 4 bases at V and 2 bases at J, with 7 bases between the two ends. This CDR3 is built from 13 residues. Per germline, CDR1 SNHLY and CDR2 FYNNEI. CDR3 nucleotides: TGTGCCAGCAGTGGAAGGGTCACAGATACGCAGTATTTT. It codes for CASSGRVTDTQYF.

The CDR3 DNA is TGCAGTGCTTCCCAACCACCTGGAAACAGGGGCACAGATACGCAGTATTTT. It yields the protein CSASQPPGNRGTDTQYF. This chain joins TRBV20-1 and TRBJ2-3, with D perhaps matching TRBD1 (6 bases). Germline CDR1 DFQATT, CDR2 SNEGSKA (reference sequence). The CDR3 is made up of 17 amino acids. Trimming stripped 5 bases from V and 1 base from J, with 22 bases between.

The V call is TRBV18, the J call TRBJ2-7; tentative D call: TRBD1 (6 bases). V gave up 5 bases and J gave up 4 bases, with 18 bases separating them. The germline gives CDR1 KGHSH, CDR2 LQKENI. The CDR3 contains 15 residues. The CDR3 protein is CASSISGTLSYEQYF. Here the CDR3 DNA reads TGTGCCAGCTCAATTTCCGGGACACTTTCTTACGAGCAGTACTTC.

V gene TRBV20-1 combines with J gene TRBJ1-6; D may be TRBD1 (5 bases). The V gene lost 6 bases and the J gene lost 7 bases, with 19 bases spanning the gap. Germline values: CDR1 DFQATT, CDR2 SNEGSKA (reference sequence). The CDR3 sequence is 15 residues long. CDR3 amino acids: CSALPDSGRNSPLHF. Written as DNA, the CDR3 is TGCAGTGCCCTACCGGACTCAGGGCGGAATTCACCCCTCCACTTT.

The V call is TRBV6-1, the J call TRBJ1-3, with D maybe TRBD1 (5 bases). CDR3 size: 15 residues. Germline V CDR1 and CDR2: MNHNS, SASEGT. The V end lost 6 bases, the J end lost 2 bases, and 14 bases lay between the germline ends. The CDR3 loop is CASSPDSGPGNTIYF. The CDR3 nucleotides are TGTGCCAGCAGCCCCGACAGTGGACCTGGAAACACCATATATTTT.

The CDR3 region is CASSLVAARAKNIQYF. The CDR3 DNA is TGTGCCAGCAGCTTAGTAGCGGCAAGAGCCAAAAACATTCAGTACTTC. The chain couples TRBV7-2 to TRBJ2-4, with D possibly matching TRBD2 (6 bases). Trimming took 1 base from V and 0 from J, leaving 10 bases between them. The germline CDR1 and CDR2 sequences are SGHTA and FQGNSA. This CDR3 has 16 amino acids.

By sample share, this clonotype is medium-sized. The chain has TRBV28 and TRBJ1-6; D not certain. Looked up from germline, CDR1 is MDHEN and CDR2 is SYDVKM. Trimming pared 2 bases from V and 6 bases from J, leaving 5 bases between. The CDR3 consists of 13 residues. CDR3 sequence reads: CASSLRFNSPLHF. The DNA for the CDR3 is TGTGCCAGCAGTTTACGGTTTAATTCACCCCTCCACTTT.

The rearrangement uses TRBV18 and TRBJ2-5; tentatively, D is TRBD1 or TRBD2 (5 bases each). CDR1 and CDR2 (germline): KGHSH, LQKENI. Between the trimmed V and J ends, which lost 0 bases and 1 base, there was a span of 6 bases. The CDR3 is 14 amino acids. As DNA, the CDR3 is TGTGCCAGCTCACCACCGGGGGTCCAAGAGACCCAGTACTTC. Translated, it gives CASSPPGVQETQYF.

This clonotype has only a few counts. The chain joins TRBV6-1 to TRBJ1-5, with D perhaps TRBD1 (5 bases). This CDR3 is built from 16 residues. The V gene's germline CDR1 is MNHNS and CDR2 SASEGT. V was clipped by 4 bases and J by 6 bases, with 19 bases between them. CDR3 bases: TGTGCCAGCAGTGTTACCGGGACCGCGGGCCCTCAGCCCCAGCATTTT. It specifies CASSVTGTAGPQPQHF.

The table lists this clonotype with a few counts. This rearrangement joins TRBV28 to TRBJ2-1; D gene ambiguous. Trimming cost V 7 bases and J 5 bases, with 12 bases left between them. The CDR3 has 13 amino acids. Germline CDR1 MDHEN, CDR2 SYDVKM. The CDR3 spells CASTRPPDNEQFF. In nucleotides, the CDR3 is TGTGCCAGCACCCGGCCGCCGGACAATGAGCAGTTCTTC.

The V call is TRBV6-5, the J call TRBJ2-3, with a weak D call TRBD2 (5 bases). The CDR3 is 16 amino acids. Germline V gene sequence: CDR1 MNHEY, CDR2 SVGAGI. Trimming pared 2 bases from V and 4 bases from J, leaving 16 bases between. CDR3 region: CASSYGPEDAPDTQYF. CDR3 in DNA: TGTGCCAGCAGTTACGGTCCGGAGGATGCACCAGATACGCAGTATTTT.

This clonotype appeared a few times. The chain uses TRBV28 and TRBJ1-5, with 8 bases fitting TRBD1. The ends lost 4 bases at V and 4 bases at J; junction bases unmatched: 3. This CDR3 region has 14 residues. The germline CDR1 and CDR2 sequences are MDHEN and SYDVKM. This CDR3 is CASSSRGPNQPQHF. In nucleotides, the CDR3 is TGTGCCAGCAGTTCCAGGGGGCCGAATCAGCCCCAGCATTTT.

The V gene is TRBV2, the J gene TRBJ2-7, with D possibly called TRBD1 or TRBD2 (5 bases each). Per the germline V gene, CDR1 is SNHLY and CDR2 is FYNNEI. This CDR3 has 14 amino acids. Trimming took 3 bases from V and 0 from J, leaving 9 bases between them. CDR3 sequence reads: CASSEAGSSYEQYF. As DNA, the CDR3 is TGTGCCAGCAGTGAGGCAGGGAGCTCCTACGAGCAGTACTTC.

This chain links TRBV20-1 with TRBJ2-1, with unresolved D. Looked up from germline, CDR1 is DFQATT and CDR2 is SNEGSKA (reference sequence). The germline V and J ends were trimmed by 7 bases and 8 bases, with 12 bases remaining between them. The CDR3 has 11 residues. In DNA, the CDR3 is TGCAGTGGTGCATACGGTCATGAGCAGTTCTTC. Protein sequence: CSGAYGHEQFF.

This sequence joins TRBV12-3 or TRBV12-4 and TRBJ1-1; D remains ambiguous. V lost 5 bases and J lost 0, with 16 bases in between. The CDR3 contains 16 residues. The CDR3 is CASSPQVVGMNTEAFF. CDR3 sequence (DNA): TGTGCCAGCAGTCCCCAAGTCGTGGGGATGAACACTGAAGCTTTCTTT.

This clonotype has only a few counts. The rearrangement joins TRBV28 to TRBJ2-7; 7 nucleotides match TRBD1. The trim removed 2 bases at V and 6 bases at J, leaving 13 bases unmatched. Per germline, CDR1 MDHEN and CDR2 SYDVKM. The CDR3 loop spans 16 amino acids. CDR3 in amino acids: CASSLAGTVQPGEQYF. The CDR3 DNA is TGTGCCAGCAGTTTAGCTGGGACAGTACAGCCCGGCGAGCAGTACTTC.

J is TRBJ2-1 and V is TRBV3-1; perhaps TRBD1 as D (5 bases). CDR3 size: 16 residues. Looked up from germline, CDR1 is LGHDT and CDR2 is YNNKEL (reference sequence). Trimming left V 0 bases short and J 0 bases short, with 9 bases between. CDR3 protein: CASSQDQGSSYNEQFF. CDR3 sequence (DNA): TGTGCCAGCAGCCAAGATCAGGGCAGCTCCTACAATGAGCAGTTCTTC.